This T cell receptor beta chain appears in the sequencing data of a study of blood T cell repertoires in COVID-19. Overall study: COVID-19 samples, acute and convalescent, were from the United States, Italy and Spain. T cells, B-cell-depleted T cells, or PBMCs provided the cDNA or gDNA that served as material.

Per the authors' pipeline: Estimation of nucleated cell counts relied on the amplification of reference gene primers. Some clones are missing from TCRdb's copy, which holds only in-frame ones; the method was immunoSEQ multiplex PCR. V and J calls and clone size are as listed in that table; D and trimming were resolved from the DNA. The sample shows 200,000 to 250,000 clones, roughly 88% of them seen only once. The junction had 8 bases not matched to a gene; V was cut back by 4 bases and J by 2 bases. Germline CDR1 reads LGHDT; CDR2 reads YNNKEL (reference sequence). The CDR3 totals 17 residues. This rearrangement joins TRBV3-1 (or the pseudogene TRBV3-2) to TRBJ2-3; 11 nucleotides align to TRBD2. The material sequenced was peripheral blood. This clonotype originated in a man aged 18 to 30 with active or convalescent COVID-19. The CDR3 DNA is TGTGCCAGCAGCCGAGATTTAGCGGGAGGGCCCACAGATACGCAGTATTTT. Its translation is CASSRDLAGGPTDTQYF.